This T cell receptor beta chain was captured by sequencing in a study of blood T cells in healthy people across ages. Germline lookup yields CDR1 MNHEY and CDR2 SVGAGI. The CDR3 is 16 residues long. Trimming left V 0 bases short and J 6 bases short, with 16 bases between. This clonotype was counted a few times. The antigen remains undetermined. Overall study findings and caveats: With age, beta diversity per million T cells declined roughly linearly, significantly by 35 to 40.

A second PCR, run for roughly 7 to 12 cycles, used a sample-barcoded 5' primer plus a J-beta primer mix. A minimum of 2.5 million CDR3-containing paired-end reads was obtained for each sample. Each CDR3 protein is one row after TCRdb ran MiXCR on the 5' RACE reads. The sample includes over a million distinct CDR3 sequences, under 55% of them seen just once. The TCR sequence derives from a woman between 18 and 29 years old in good health. The source material was blood. The chain joins TRBV6-5 to TRBJ2-3; D unclear. CDR3 nucleotide sequence: TGTGCCAGCAGTTACTCGATTGGGCAGCTGACGGATACGCAGTATTTT. This encodes CASSYSIGQLTDTQYF.